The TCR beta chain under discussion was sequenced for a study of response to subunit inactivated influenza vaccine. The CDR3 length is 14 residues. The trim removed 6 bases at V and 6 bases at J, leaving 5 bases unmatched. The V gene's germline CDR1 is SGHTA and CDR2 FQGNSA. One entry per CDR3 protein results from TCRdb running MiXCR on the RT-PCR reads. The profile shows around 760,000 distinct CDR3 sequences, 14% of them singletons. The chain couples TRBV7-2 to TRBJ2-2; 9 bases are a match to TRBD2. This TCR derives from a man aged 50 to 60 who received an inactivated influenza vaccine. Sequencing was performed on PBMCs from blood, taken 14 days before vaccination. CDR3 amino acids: CASSKGLAAGELFF. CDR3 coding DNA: TGTGCCAGCAGTAAGGGACTAGCTGCCGGGGAGCTGTTTTTT.